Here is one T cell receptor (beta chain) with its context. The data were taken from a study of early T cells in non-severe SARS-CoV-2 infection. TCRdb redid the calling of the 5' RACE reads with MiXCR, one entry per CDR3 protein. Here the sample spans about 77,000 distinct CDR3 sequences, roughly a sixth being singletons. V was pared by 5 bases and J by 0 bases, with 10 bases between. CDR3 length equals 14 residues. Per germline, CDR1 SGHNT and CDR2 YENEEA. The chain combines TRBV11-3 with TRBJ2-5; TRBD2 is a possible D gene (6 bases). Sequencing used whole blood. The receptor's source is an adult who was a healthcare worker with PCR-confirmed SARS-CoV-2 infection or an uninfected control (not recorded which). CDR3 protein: CASSLRDYQETQYF. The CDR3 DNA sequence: TGTGCCAGCAGCCTCCGGGACTACCAAGAGACCCAGTACTTC.